These 6 T cell receptor beta chains came from one sample sequenced in a study of human T cells and chemical hapten exposure. MiXCR, run by TCRdb on the RACE reads, gives a single entry per CDR3 protein. The table has some 170,000 distinct CDR3 sequences, around 22% seen once. Described time point: patch test 1, 2 weeks after DPC sensitization. The treatment here: therapeutic diphenylcyclopropenone sensitization with weekly scalp DPC. The input for sequencing was whole blood, taken in connection with sensitization to the hapten diphenylcyclopropenone (DPC). Receptor source: a woman in her fifties or sixties with alopecia areata. Some clones in this sample may be carry-over from other donors' samples.

This CDR3 is CASRGTSGTYNEQFF. CDR3 in DNA: TGTGCCAGCAGAGGGACTAGCGGGACTTACAATGAGCAGTTCTTC. The genes are TRBV2 and TRBJ2-1; 13 bases agree with TRBD2. V shed 6 bases, J shed 4 bases, and the junction held 3 bases outside the gene matches. This CDR3 contains 15 residues. CDR1 and CDR2 from the germline V gene are SNHLY and FYNNEI.

This clonotype was counted between two and nine times. The rearrangement uses TRBV29-1 and TRBJ2-1; the D gene could be TRBD1 or TRBD2 (6 bases each). Germline CDR1 reads SQVTM; CDR2 reads ANQGSEA. V was clipped by 8 bases and J by 5 bases, with 16 bases between them. The CDR3 is made up of 13 amino acids. The CDR3 DNA sequence: TGCAGCTGGGGGGCGGCTGACAACAATGAGCAGTTCTTC. Translating gives CSWGAADNNEQFF.

The chain couples TRBV7-3 to TRBJ2-2, with D tentatively TRBD1 or TRBD2 (6 bases each). Germline V gives CDR1 SGHTA, CDR2 FQGTGA. V was pared by 5 bases and J by 6 bases, with 13 bases between. CDR3 size: 14 residues. The CDR3 nucleotides are TGTGCCAGCAGCCGAGTAAGGGGGGCCGGGGAGCTGTTTTTT. The encoded protein is CASSRVRGAGELFF.

The chain employs TRBV7-2 and TRBJ2-7, with D possibly called TRBD1 or TRBD2 (5 bases each). Trimming removed 4 bases from V and 3 bases from J, with 16 bases in between. Germline CDR1 reads SGHTA; CDR2 reads FQGNSA. The CDR3 has 15 residues. The CDR3 bases are TGTGCCAGCAGCTCCTTTGGGGGTAGATACTACGAGCAGTACTTC. Residues: CASSSFGGRYYEQYF.

This chain links TRBV6-6 with TRBJ1-4, with TRBD1 matching over 12 bases. Trimming cost V 1 base and J 3 bases; bases outside gene matches: 12. CDR1 is MNHNY and CDR2 is SVGAGI in the germline V gene (reference sequence). This CDR3 is 20 amino acids long. Here the CDR3 DNA reads TGTGCCAGCAGTTACTTCCCATCCCCGGGACAGGGGGCTGCTAATGAAAAACTGTTTTTT. Translating gives CASSYFPSPGQGAANEKLFF.

This clonotype was detected a few times. This chain links TRBV29-1 with TRBJ1-2; no clear D gene. V was trimmed by 0 bases and J by 8 bases, leaving 19 bases between them. The CDR3 has 15 residues. From germline, CDR1 is SQVTM and CDR2 ANQGSEA. This CDR3 is CSVEESVARGWGYTF. The CDR3 DNA is TGCAGCGTTGAAGAGTCGGTGGCGCGAGGGTGGGGCTACACCTTC. Full variable domain (remainder filled in from reference TRBV29-1 and TRBJ1-2): SAVISQKPSRDICQRGTSLTIQCQVDSQVTMMFWYRQQPGQSLTLIATANQGSEATYESGFVIDKFPISRPNLTFSTLTVSNMSPEDSSIYLCSVEESVARGWGYTFGSGTRLTVV.